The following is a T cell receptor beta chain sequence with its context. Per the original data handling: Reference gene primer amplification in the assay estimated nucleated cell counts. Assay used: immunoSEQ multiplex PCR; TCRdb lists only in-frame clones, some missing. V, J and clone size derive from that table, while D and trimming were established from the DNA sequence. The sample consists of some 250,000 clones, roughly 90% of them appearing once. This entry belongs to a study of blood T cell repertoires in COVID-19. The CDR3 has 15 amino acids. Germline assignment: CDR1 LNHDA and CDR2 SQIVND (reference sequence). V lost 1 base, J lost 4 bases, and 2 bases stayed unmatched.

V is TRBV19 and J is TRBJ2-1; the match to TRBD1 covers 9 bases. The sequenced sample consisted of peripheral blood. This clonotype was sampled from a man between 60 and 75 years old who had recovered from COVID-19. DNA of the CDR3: TGTGCCAGTAGTATAGGACAGGGGGGTTACAATGAGCAGTTCTTC. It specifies CASSIGQGGYNEQFF.